This T cell receptor beta chain was observed in a study of T-cell reconstitution after alpha-beta-depleted transplantation in children (dated by TCRdb to about 2016). Regarding the study in general: Using TCR repertoire profiling, the study followed T-cell immune reconstitution in a quantitative way in children after TCRalphabeta/CD19-depleted allogeneic hematopoietic cell transplantation.

Receptor libraries were prepared by PCR. The sequencer was an Illumina HiSeq 2500. Molecular barcoding was employed in the preparation of TCR libraries, with unique molecular identifiers being used to normalize TCRbeta repertoire quantification. Starting from the raw public reads, TCRdb applied fastp trimming at Q25, assembled clones with MiXCR and retained in-frame beta chains. Rows with one shared CDR3 protein collapse into an entry with the most common genes and DNA. The sample table lists 200,000 to 250,000 distinct CDR3 sequences, about 8.8% of them with a count of one. The leading ten clones occupy roughly 5.1% of the sample. The cysteine opens and the phenylalanine closes a CDR3 of 17 amino acids. The entry retains the CDR3 DNA only, 51 bases that are in frame from base 1. Compared with germline, V lacks 0 bases and J lacks 7 bases; bases without a gene match: 11. Reading the germline V gene gives CDR1 LGHNA and CDR2 YSLEER.

This clonotype was seen repeatedly, ten times or more. The target of this receptor is not known. Per-base qualities were not stored, and no clone one base away is much larger. This material consisted of PBMCs from the stem cell graft donor, taken from the stem cell graft. This TCR was sampled from a human donor who donated a stem cell graft to a child with SCID. The receptor chain draws on TRBV4-3 and TRBJ2-1, with TRBD1 matching 8 junction bases. For the CDR3, the sequence is CASSQEWGRQGKNEQFF. The DNA sequence is TGCGCCAGCAGCCAAGAGTGGGGTAGACAGGGGAAGAATGAGCAGTTCTTC.